The clone carrying this T cell receptor beta chain was detected many times. This record comes from a study of low-dose radiotherapy and immunotherapy resistance in tumors. On the study more broadly: Members of Cohort 2 were treated with 1 Gy per fraction every two weeks; their total was 13 Gy over 26 weeks.

Alpha- and beta-chain coverage of first-strand cDNA came from TRAV- and TRBV-specific primers. A constant-region primer paired with the V-primer adapter amplified TCRs over approximately 19 PCR cycles. TCRdb itself ran the reads through MiXCR, one entry per CDR3 protein. The top ten hold 6% to 8.5% of the sample, which has around 60,000 distinct CDR3 sequences, around a quarter seen once. As to time point: after trial treatment. As to treatment: LDRT plus nivolumab, ipilimumab, low-dose cyclophosphamide and aspirin (RACIN trial). Eligibility was restricted to patients presenting with advanced solid tumors that lacked tumor-infiltrating lymphocytes. This CDR3 spans 15 amino acids. Germline CDR1 is GTSNPN and CDR2 is SVGIG (reference sequence). V lost 2 bases, J lost 1 base, and 15 bases lay in between.

The gene calls are TRBV30 and TRBJ2-7, with D unclear. This receptor was taken from a male donor with prostate cancer. The sequencing here drew on PBMCs, taken after low-dose radiotherapy plus immunotherapy. CDR3: CAWSRSRPLSYEQYF. DNA of the CDR3: TGTGCCTGGAGTCGCTCGAGACCCCTATCCTACGAGCAGTACTTC. Filled out from reference TRBV30 and TRBJ2-7, the complete variable domain reads SQTIHQWPATLVQPVGSPLSLECTVEGTSNPNLYWYRQAAGRGLQLLFYSVGIGQISSEVPQNLSASRPQDRQFILSSKKLLLSDSGFYLCAWSRSRPLSYEQYFGPGTRLTVT.